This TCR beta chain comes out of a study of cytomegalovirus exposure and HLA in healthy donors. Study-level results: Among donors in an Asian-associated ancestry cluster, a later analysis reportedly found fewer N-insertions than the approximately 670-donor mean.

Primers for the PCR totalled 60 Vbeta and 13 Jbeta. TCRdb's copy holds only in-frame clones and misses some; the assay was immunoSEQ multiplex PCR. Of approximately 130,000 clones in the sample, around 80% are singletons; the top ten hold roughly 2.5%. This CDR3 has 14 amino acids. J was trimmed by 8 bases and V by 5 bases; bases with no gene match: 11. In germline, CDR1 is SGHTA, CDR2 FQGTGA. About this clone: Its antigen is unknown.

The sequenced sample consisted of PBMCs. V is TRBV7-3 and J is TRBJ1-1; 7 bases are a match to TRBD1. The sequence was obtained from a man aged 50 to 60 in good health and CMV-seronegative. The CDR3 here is CASSLGQPSGEAFF. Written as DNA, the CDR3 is TGTGCCAGCAGCCTGGGACAGCCGTCGGGAGAAGCTTTCTTT.